This T cell receptor beta chain was found in a study of PD-L1 blockade in urothelial cancer. Background on the study: Patients commenced intravenous atezolizumab, 1,200 mg every 3 weeks, in the mid-2010s. Males with urothelial cancer arising in the bladder constituted about 85% of the roughly 30 patients.

Time point specified: peripheral blood 6 weeks after treatment start. Diagnoses among patients were locally advanced or metastatic urothelial carcinoma. Assay used: immunoSEQ multiplex PCR; TCRdb lists only in-frame clones, some missing. The sample consists of about 51,000 clones, 88% of them appearing once. CDR3 length equals 15 residues. Trimming removed 3 bases at V and 2 bases at J, with 14 bases between. Germline CDR1 MDHEN, CDR2 SYDVKM. This clonotype originated in a man aged 55 to 70 with urothelial cancer. The material was PBMCs, obtained around atezolizumab (anti-PD-L1) treatment. This rearrangement joins TRBV28 to TRBJ2-7, with D tentatively TRBD2 (6 bases). CDR3 sequence reads: CASSLGGNFPYEQYF. CDR3 DNA: TGTGCCAGCAGTTTGGGCGGGAATTTTCCCTACGAGCAGTACTTC.